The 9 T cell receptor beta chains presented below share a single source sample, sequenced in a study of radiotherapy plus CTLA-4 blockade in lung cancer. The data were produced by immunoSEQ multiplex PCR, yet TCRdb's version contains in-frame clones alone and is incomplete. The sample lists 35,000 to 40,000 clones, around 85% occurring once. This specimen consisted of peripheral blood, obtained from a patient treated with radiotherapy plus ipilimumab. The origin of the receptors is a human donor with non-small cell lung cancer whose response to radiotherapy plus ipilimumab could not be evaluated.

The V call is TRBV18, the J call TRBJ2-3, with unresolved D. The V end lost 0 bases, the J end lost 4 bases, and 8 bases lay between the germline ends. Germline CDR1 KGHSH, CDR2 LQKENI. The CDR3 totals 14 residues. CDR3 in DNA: TGTGCCAGCTCACCACCGACTTCCCCAGATACGCAGTATTTT. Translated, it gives CASSPPTSPDTQYF.

The CDR3 loop reads CASSLGFSGGSTDTQYF. The CDR3 DNA reads TGCGCCAGCAGCTTGGGGTTTAGCGGGGGTAGCACAGATACGCAGTATTTT. The chain has TRBV5-1 and TRBJ2-3; 9 nucleotides align to TRBD2. The germline gives CDR1 SGHRS, CDR2 YFSETQ. CDR3 length: 17 residues. The trim removed 0 bases at V and 0 bases at J, leaving 5 bases unmatched.

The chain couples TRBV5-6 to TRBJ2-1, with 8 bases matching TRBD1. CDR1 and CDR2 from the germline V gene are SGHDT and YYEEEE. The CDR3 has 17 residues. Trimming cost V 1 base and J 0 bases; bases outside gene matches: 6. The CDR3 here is CASSLRTGFSSYNEQFF. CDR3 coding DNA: TGTGCCAGCAGCTTGCGGACAGGGTTCTCCTCCTACAATGAGCAGTTCTTC.

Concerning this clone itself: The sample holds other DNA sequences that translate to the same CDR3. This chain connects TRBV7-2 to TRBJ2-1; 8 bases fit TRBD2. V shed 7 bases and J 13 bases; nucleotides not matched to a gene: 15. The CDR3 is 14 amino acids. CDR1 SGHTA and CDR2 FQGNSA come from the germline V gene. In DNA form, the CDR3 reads TGTGCCAGCACCACTAGGGGCAGCGGGGGCCAACAGTTCTTC. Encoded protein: CASTTRGSGGQQFF.

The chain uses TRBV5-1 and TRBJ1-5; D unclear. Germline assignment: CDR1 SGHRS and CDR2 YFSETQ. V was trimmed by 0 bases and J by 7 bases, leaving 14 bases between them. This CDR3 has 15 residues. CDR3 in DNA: TGCGCCAGCAGCTTGGTTAAAGAAGGCGGGCAGCCCCAGCATTTT. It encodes CASSLVKEGGQPQHF. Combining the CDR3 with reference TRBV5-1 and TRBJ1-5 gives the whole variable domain KAGVTQTPRYLIKTRGQQVTLSCSPISGHRSVSWYQQTPGQGLQFLFEYFSETQRNKGNFPGRFSGRQFSNSRSEMNVSTLELGDSALYLCASSLVKEGGQPQHFGDGTRLSIL.

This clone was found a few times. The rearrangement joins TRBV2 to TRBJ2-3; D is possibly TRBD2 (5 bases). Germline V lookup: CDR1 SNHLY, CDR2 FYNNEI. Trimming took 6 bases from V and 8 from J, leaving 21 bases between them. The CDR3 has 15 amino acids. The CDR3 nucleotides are TGTGCCAGCAGGGACCGGGATTTAGCCGCGGGTACGCAGTATTTT. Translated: CASRDRDLAAGTQYF.

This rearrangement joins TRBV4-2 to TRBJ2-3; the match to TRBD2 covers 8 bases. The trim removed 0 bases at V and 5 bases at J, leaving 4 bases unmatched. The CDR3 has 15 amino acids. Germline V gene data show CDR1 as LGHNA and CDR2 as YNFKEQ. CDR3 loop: CASSQDEAGGDTQYF. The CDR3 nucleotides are TGTGCCAGCAGCCAAGACGAGGCGGGGGGAGATACGCAGTATTTT.

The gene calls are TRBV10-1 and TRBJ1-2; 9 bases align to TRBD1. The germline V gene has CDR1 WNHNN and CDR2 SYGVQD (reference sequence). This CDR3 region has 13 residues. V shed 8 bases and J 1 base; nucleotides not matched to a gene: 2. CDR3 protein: CASRDRDNYGYTF. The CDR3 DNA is TGCGCCAGCCGGGACAGGGATAACTATGGCTACACCTTC.

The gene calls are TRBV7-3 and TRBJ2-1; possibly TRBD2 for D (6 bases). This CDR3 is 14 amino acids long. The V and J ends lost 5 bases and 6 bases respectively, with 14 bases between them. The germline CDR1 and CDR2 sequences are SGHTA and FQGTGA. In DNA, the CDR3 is TGTGCCAGCAGCACCCAGGGAGGAGCCAATGAGCAGTTCTTC. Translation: CASSTQGGANEQFF.